These 13 T cell receptor beta chains originate from one sample sequenced in a study of cytomegalovirus exposure and HLA in healthy donors. Clones were read by immunoSEQ multiplex PCR, and TCRdb kept only the in-frame ones, dropping some. In the table there are around 70,000 clones, around 94% of which are singletons. Sequencing was done on a sample of PBMCs. These receptors were obtained from a woman younger than 30 in good health and CMV-seropositive.

This clone was counted only a few times. This rearrangement joins TRBV6-1 to TRBJ2-2, with a weak D call TRBD2 (5 bases). Trimming took off 6 bases at V and 3 bases at J, with 11 bases between the two ends. This CDR3 spans 14 amino acids. Per the germline V gene, CDR1 is MNHNS and CDR2 is SASEGT. CDR3: CASRRVWDTGELFF. CDR3 DNA: TGTGCCAGCAGGAGGGTTTGGGACACCGGGGAGCTGTTTTTT.

V usage is TRBV5-6 and J usage is TRBJ1-5; TRBD1 aligns across 8 bases. The CDR3 loop spans 15 amino acids. V trimming: 4 bases; J trimming: 5 bases; junction bases outside the gene matches: 8. The germline CDR1 and CDR2 sequences are SGHDT and YYEEEE. The CDR3 DNA reads as TGTGCCAGCAGCCTAACAGGGGGATGGGATCAGCCCCAGCATTTT. The encoded protein is CASSLTGGWDQPQHF.

The chain uses TRBV5-6 and TRBJ2-5, with TRBD1 as a possible D gene (6 bases). Between the trimmed V and J ends, which lost 5 bases and 2 bases, there was a span of 10 bases. This CDR3 is 13 amino acids long. Germline V gene sequence: CDR1 SGHDT, CDR2 YYEEEE. CDR3 in amino acids: CASRWGRQETQYF. CDR3 nucleotide sequence: TGTGCCAGCAGGTGGGGGCGACAAGAGACCCAGTACTTC.

The rearrangement uses TRBV7-9 and TRBJ1-2; 7 bases are shared with TRBD1. Germline values: CDR1 SEHNR, CDR2 FQNEAQ (reference sequence). CDR3 size: 16 residues. Trimming took 4 bases from V and 2 from J; bases not matched to a gene: 10. The DNA of the CDR3 is TGTGCCAGCAGCTCGGGACAGCCCACCACCAACTATGGCTACACCTTC. It translates to CASSSGQPTTNYGYTF.

This rearrangement joins TRBV7-8 to TRBJ1-5, with D tentatively TRBD1 (6 bases). Germline CDR1 is SGHVS and CDR2 is FQNEAQ. The CDR3 contains 15 residues. The V and J ends lost 1 base and 2 bases respectively, with 9 bases between them. CDR3 bases: TGTGCCAGCAGCTTAGGCAGGGGAGGCAATCAGCCCCAGCATTTT. It translates to CASSLGRGGNQPQHF.

The chain employs TRBV6-6 and TRBJ2-7; 10 nucleotides agree with TRBD1. V was clipped by 6 bases and J by 7 bases; unmatched bases: 12. Germline CDR1 MNHNY, CDR2 SVGAGI (reference sequence). The CDR3 covers 15 residues. CDR3 protein: CASRATGGGWGEQYF. CDR3 coding DNA: TGTGCCAGCAGAGCGACAGGGGGCGGATGGGGGGAGCAGTACTTC.

The chain carries TRBV4-1 and TRBJ2-1, with TRBD2 matching over 9 bases. CDR3 size: 16 residues. The junction had 13 bases not matched to a gene; V was cut back by 3 bases and J by 10 bases. The germline V gene has CDR1 MGHRA and CDR2 YSYEKL. In nucleotides, the CDR3 is TGCGCCAGCAGCCAGGAACCGGGACTAGCTGGCGGAGAGCAGTTCTTC. This sequence encodes CASSQEPGLAGGEQFF.

V and J are TRBV30 and TRBJ1-4, with D unresolved. CDR1 GTSNPN and CDR2 SVGIG come from the germline V gene (reference sequence). The V end lost 0 bases, the J end lost 7 bases, and 3 bases lay between the germline ends. This CDR3 contains 11 residues. The CDR3 DNA reads TGTGCCTGGAGTGTCGGTGAAAAACTGTTTTTT. Translation: CAWSVGEKLFF.

The chain has TRBV11-3 and TRBJ1-2; D may be TRBD1 (6 bases). CDR1 and CDR2 from the germline V gene are SGHNT and YENEEA. This CDR3 has 14 residues. The V end lost 5 bases, the J end lost 8 bases, and 18 bases lay between the germline ends. The DNA of the CDR3 is TGTGCCAGCAGCATCAGGGGATCGGCTTTAGGCTACACCTTC. Translated, it gives CASSIRGSALGYTF.

This clone was seen just once. The chain is built from TRBV30 and TRBJ2-5, with TRBD1 identical over 9 bases. The CDR3 length is 14 residues. CDR1 and CDR2 (germline): GTSNPN, SVGIG (reference sequence). V was pared by 2 bases and J by 5 bases, with 6 bases of the junction left unmatched. The CDR3 sequence: CAWSPGQGLETQYF. In nucleotides, the CDR3 is TGTGCCTGGAGTCCCGGACAGGGGCTGGAGACCCAGTACTTC.

This chain's CDR3 is CASSFERGYYEQYF. CDR3 in DNA: TGTGCCAGCAGCTTTGAACGCGGATACTACGAGCAGTACTTC. The chain uses TRBV5-6 and TRBJ2-7; no clear D. Germline loops: CDR1 SGHDT, CDR2 YYEEEE. The V gene lost 2 bases and the J gene lost 3 bases, with 12 bases spanning the gap. The CDR3 is 14 amino acids.

The chain recombines TRBV29-1 with TRBJ1-1; perhaps TRBD1 as D (5 bases). Germline assignment: CDR1 SQVTM and CDR2 ANQGSEA. V shed 7 bases and J shed 1 base, with 13 bases lying between them. CDR3 length equals 13 residues. The CDR3 region has the DNA TGCAGCGCGGCAGCCAGGGAGAACACTGAAGCTTTCTTT. Protein sequence: CSAAARENTEAFF.

This chain joins TRBV10-2 and TRBJ2-1, with 10 bases that match TRBD2. J was trimmed by 5 bases and V by 0 bases; bases with no gene match: 7. The germline gives CDR1 WSHSY, CDR2 SAAADI. This CDR3 spans 17 amino acids. The chain's CDR3 is CASSESRGTSAHNEQFF. Written as DNA, the CDR3 is TGCGCCAGCAGTGAGTCAAGGGGGACTAGCGCACACAATGAGCAGTTCTTC.